Listed below are T cell receptor beta chains from one sample, sequenced in a study of radiation and T cells in renal cell carcinoma. Profiled with immunoSEQ multiplex PCR; TCRdb holds only in-frame clones, not every one. This sample has around 86,000 clones; just over 85% occur once, and the top ten carry about 22%. Sequenced material: blood, taken from a patient whose treatment included radiotherapy and nephrectomy. The source of these receptors is a woman between 45 and 65 years old with renal cell carcinoma. Both conserved end residues are part of each CDR3. D genes are given only for firm matches. Expanded clones are given a class, and other clones once, few, many or no size at all.

TRBJ1-1 | NA | TRBV28 | TRBD1 | CASSTRTGTGNTEAFF | TGTGCCAGCAGTACAAGGACCGGGACAGGGAACACTGAAGCTTTCTTT
TRBJ2-7 | few | TRBV10-3 | TRBD1 | CAISARRGQGVLYEQYF | TGTGCCATCAGTGCGCGGCGGGGACAGGGGGTATTATACGAGCAGTACTTC
TRBJ1-1 | few | TRBV28 | TRBD1 | CASSLRGQGEAFF | TGTGCCAGCAGTTTAAGGGGACAGGGTGAAGCTTTCTTT
TRBJ2-3 | NA | TRBV7-3 | TRBD1 | CASSRAGGHTDTQYF | TGTGCCAGCAGTAGGGCAGGGGGCCACACAGATACGCAGTATTTT
TRBJ2-1 | few | TRBV4-3 | NA | CASSQDTPSYNEQFF | TGCGCCAGCAGCCAAGATACTCCTAGCTACAATGAGCAGTTCTTC
TRBJ2-7 | NA | TRBV7-9 | TRBD2 | CASSTSSGSYEQYF | TGTGCCAGCAGCACCTCTAGCGGGAGCTACGAGCAGTACTTC
TRBJ2-7 | NA | TRBV28 | TRBD1 | CASSPRTGGLVRYEQYF | TGTGCCAGCAGTCCCCGGACAGGGGGCTTAGTTCGGTACGAGCAGTACTTC
TRBJ1-6 | NA | TRBV29-1 | NA | CSVSTSPDSPLHF | TGCAGCGTCTCAACCAGCCCAGATTCACCCCTCCACTTT
TRBJ2-7 | NA | TRBV7-2 | NA | CASSLGILYEQYF | TGTGCCAGCAGCTTAGGGATCCTCTACGAGCAGTACTTC
TRBJ2-3 | NA | TRBV7-2 | NA | CASSPTQWDTQYF | TGTGCCAGCAGCCCCACGCAGTGGGATACGCAGTATTTT
TRBJ2-7 | NA | TRBV28 | NA | CASSFSWAPYEQYF | TGTGCCAGCAGTTTCTCCTGGGCTCCCTACGAGCAGTACTTC
TRBJ1-1 | few | TRBV7-8 | TRBD1 | CASSPRSTGRAEAFF | TGTGCCAGCAGCCCTAGATCGACAGGGAGGGCTGAAGCTTTCTTT
TRBJ2-2 | NA | TRBV18 | NA | CASSPGALSGELFF | TGTGCCAGCTCACCAGGGGCCCTGAGCGGGGAGCTGTTTTTT
TRBJ2-7 | NA | TRBV28 | NA | CASSPMAASTYEQYF | TGTGCCAGCAGCCCAATGGCGGCGAGTACCTACGAGCAGTACTTC
TRBJ2-3 | NA | TRBV5-1 | NA | CASSPWTADTDTQYF | TGCGCCAGCAGCCCATGGACAGCAGACACAGATACGCAGTATTTT
TRBJ2-7 | NA | TRBV7-9 | NA | CASSFFREYGHEQYF | TGTGCCAGCAGCTTTTTCCGGGAATATGGCCACGAGCAGTACTTC
TRBJ2-7 | once | TRBV4-1 | NA | CASSQEDRKGEQYF | TGCGCCAGCAGCCAAGAAGACAGGAAGGGCGAGCAGTACTTC
TRBJ1-2 | NA | TRBV5-4 | TRBD1 | CASSLESGTVNYGYTF | TGTGCCAGCAGCTTGGAATCCGGGACAGTTAACTATGGCTACACCTTC
TRBJ2-3 | few | TRBV6-1 | NA | CASSETPDSTDTQYF | TGTGCCAGCAGTGAAACCCCGGACAGCACAGATACGCAGTATTTT
TRBJ2-2 | NA | TRBV2 | TRBD1 | CASSADRGTGELFF | TGTGCCAGCAGTGCGGACAGGGGTACCGGGGAGCTGTTTTTT
TRBJ1-1 | once | TRBV27 | NA | CASSTVGRNTEAFF | TGTGCCAGCAGCACGGTGGGGAGAAACACTGAAGCTTTCTTT
TRBJ2-3 | NA | TRBV27 | TRBD2 | CASSLLRTSGTDTQYF | TGTGCCAGCAGTTTATTGAGGACTAGCGGCACAGATACGCAGTATTTT
TRBJ2-2 | NA | TRBV2 | NA | CASKGGGELFF | TGTGCCAGCAAGGGCGGCGGGGAGCTGTTTTTT
TRBJ2-7 | NA | TRBV28 | TRBD1 | CASSLAGTASIKQYF | TGTGCCAGCAGTTTAGCCGGGACAGCCTCTATAAAGCAGTACTTC
TRBJ1-2 | NA | TRBV9 | TRBD1 | CASSKMGQGAYGYTF | TGTGCCAGCAGCAAGATGGGACAGGGGGCTTATGGCTACACCTTC
TRBJ2-4 | NA | TRBV19 | NA | CASSIDLARGIQYF | TGTGCCAGTAGTATAGATCTAGCGAGGGGCATTCAGTACTTC
TRBJ1-1 | NA | TRBV19 | TRBD1 | CASRRTGANTEAFF | TGTGCCAGTAGAAGGACAGGGGCGAACACTGAAGCTTTCTTT
TRBJ1-3 | NA | TRBV11-2 | NA | CASSLDSNPRGNTIYF | TGTGCCAGCAGCTTAGACTCAAATCCGCGGGGAAACACCATATATTTT
TRBJ2-2 | NA | TRBV2 | NA | CASSELQGAGELFF | TGTGCCAGCAGTGAATTGCAGGGCGCCGGGGAGCTGTTTTTT
TRBJ2-7 | many | TRBV9 | NA | CASSVAQGGEQYF | TGTGCCAGCAGCGTAGCTCAGGGAGGCGAGCAGTACTTC
TRBJ1-1 | once | TRBV28 | TRBD1 | CASSPAGQGDTEAFF | TGTGCCAGCAGTCCTGCTGGACAGGGGGACACTGAAGCTTTCTTT
TRBJ1-2 | NA | TRBV6-6 | TRBD1 | CASRTGEGYTF | TGTGCCAGCAGGACAGGGGAAGGCTACACCTTC
TRBJ2-5 | once | TRBV5-6 | NA | CASSYGTGETQYF | TGTGCCAGCAGTTACGGGACCGGAGAGACCCAGTACTTC
TRBJ2-6 | NA | TRBV2 | NA | CASSERASGANVLTF | TGTGCCAGCAGTGAAAGGGCCTCTGGGGCCAACGTCCTGACTTTC
TRBJ1-2 | NA | TRBV6-5 | TRBD1 | CASSYYGTGDYGYTF | TGTGCCAGCAGTTATTACGGTACAGGGGACTATGGCTACACCTTC
TRBJ1-3 | NA | TRBV6-4 | NA | CASSAKAHLSGNTIYF | TGTGCCAGCAGCGCGAAGGCGCACCTATCTGGAAACACCATATATTTT
TRBJ2-2 | NA | TRBV4-1 | TRBD2 | CASSHPPGLAGEYTGELFF | TGCGCCAGCAGCCACCCCCCGGGACTAGCGGGGGAGTACACCGGGGAGCTGTTTTTT
TRBJ1-1 | NA | TRBV29-1 | NA | CSVEEERDSEAFF | TGCAGCGTTGAAGAGGAAAGGGATAGTGAAGCTTTCTTT
TRBJ2-3 | NA | TRBV10-3 | TRBD1 | CAATGTGLTDTQYF | TGTGCCGCCACCGGGACAGGGCTAACAGATACGCAGTATTTT
TRBJ2-5 | NA | TRBV6-1 | TRBD1 | CASSTGQGETQYF | TGTGCCAGCAGTACGGGACAGGGAGAGACCCAGTACTTC
TRBJ2-5 | once | TRBV28 | NA | CASSFIGKETQYF | TGTGCCAGCAGTTTTATCGGAAAAGAGACCCAGTACTTC
TRBJ1-1 | NA | TRBV10-3 | NA | CAISESEGTEAFF | TGTGCCATCAGTGAGTCGGAGGGCACTGAAGCTTTCTTT
TRBJ1-1 | few | TRBV19 | TRBD1 | CASSIVGERGRRVNTEAFF | TGTGCCAGTAGTATAGTTGGGGAAAGGGGGCGCCGGGTGAACACTGAAGCTTTCTTT
TRBJ1-3 | NA | TRBV6-5 | NA | CASSYSLAGAGNTIYF | TGTGCCAGCAGTTACTCGCTGGCAGGCGCGGGGAACACCATATATTTT
TRBJ2-7 | NA | TRBV4-3 | TRBD2 | CASSASLAGGGEQYF | TGCGCCAGCAGCGCTTCACTAGCGGGAGGAGGCGAGCAGTACTTC
TRBJ2-7 | NA | TRBV7-2 | NA | CASSLGPGIGYEQYF | TGTGCCAGCAGCTTAGGCCCGGGGATCGGGTACGAGCAGTACTTC
TRBJ1-3 | NA | TRBV9 | NA | CASSVSGGESGNTIYF | TGTGCCAGCAGCGTATCTGGGGGGGAATCTGGAAACACCATATATTTT
TRBJ1-2 | once | TRBV6-1 | NA | CASDPGQLGYTF | TGTGCCAGCGATCCGGGACAACTGGGCTACACCTTC
TRBJ2-7 | once | TRBV28 | NA | CASSLPGTPPYEQYF | TGTGCCAGCAGCTTGCCCGGGACTCCCCCCTACGAGCAGTACTTC
TRBJ2-3 | NA | TRBV4-3 | TRBD2 | CASSQEASGGTDTQYF | TGCGCCAGCAGCCAAGAGGCTAGCGGGGGGACAGATACGCAGTATTTT
TRBJ1-2 | NA | TRBV19 | NA | CASSVGMEGRGYTF | TGTGCCAGTAGTGTGGGGATGGAAGGACGAGGCTACACCTTC
TRBJ2-1 | NA | TRBV5-1 | TRBD2 | CASSLSGTSNSYNEQFF | TGCGCCAGCAGCTTGAGTGGGACTAGCAACTCCTACAATGAGCAGTTCTTC
TRBJ2-3 | NA | TRBV28 | NA | CASTSGTDTQYF | TGTGCCAGCACTAGCGGCACAGATACGCAGTATTTT
TRBJ1-5 | NA | TRBV6-5 | TRBD1 | CASSRTGDQPQHF | TGTGCCAGCAGTAGGACAGGGGATCAGCCCCAGCATTTT
TRBJ1-4 | NA | TRBV30 | NA | CAWTAGSPNEKLFF | TGTGCCTGGACCGCCGGGAGCCCGAATGAAAAACTGTTTTTT
TRBJ2-7 | NA | TRBV2 | TRBD1 | CASTYGSPGQGAYEQYF | TGTGCCAGCACCTATGGCAGCCCGGGACAGGGGGCCTACGAGCAGTACTTC
TRBJ2-7 | NA | TRBV5-4 | NA | CASSRLSYEQYF | TGTGCCAGCAGCCGTCTCTCCTACGAGCAGTACTTC
TRBJ2-3 | once | TRBV2 | NA | CASILEAGLATDTQYF | TGTGCCAGCATCCTTGAGGCAGGCTTGGCAACAGATACGCAGTATTTT
TRBJ2-5 | once | TRBV7-2 | NA | CASSLEALGAQYF | TGTGCCAGCAGCTTAGAAGCCCTCGGGGCCCAGTACTTC